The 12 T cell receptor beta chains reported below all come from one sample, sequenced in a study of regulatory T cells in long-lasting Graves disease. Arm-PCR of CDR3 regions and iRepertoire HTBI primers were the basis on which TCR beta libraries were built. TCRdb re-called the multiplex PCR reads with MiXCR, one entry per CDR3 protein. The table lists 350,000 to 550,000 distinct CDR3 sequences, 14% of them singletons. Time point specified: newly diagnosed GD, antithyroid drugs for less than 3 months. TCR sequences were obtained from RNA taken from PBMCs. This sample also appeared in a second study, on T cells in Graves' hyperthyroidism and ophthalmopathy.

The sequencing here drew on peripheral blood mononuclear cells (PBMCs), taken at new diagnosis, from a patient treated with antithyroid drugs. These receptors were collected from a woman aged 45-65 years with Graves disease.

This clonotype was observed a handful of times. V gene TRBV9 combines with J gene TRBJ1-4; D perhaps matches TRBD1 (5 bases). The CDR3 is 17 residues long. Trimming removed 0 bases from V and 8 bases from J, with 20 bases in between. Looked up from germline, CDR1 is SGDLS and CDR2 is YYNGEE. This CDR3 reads CASSVGAPGQTGEKLFF. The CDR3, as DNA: TGTGCCAGCAGCGTAGGGGCGCCTGGACAAACCGGCGAAAAACTGTTTTTT.

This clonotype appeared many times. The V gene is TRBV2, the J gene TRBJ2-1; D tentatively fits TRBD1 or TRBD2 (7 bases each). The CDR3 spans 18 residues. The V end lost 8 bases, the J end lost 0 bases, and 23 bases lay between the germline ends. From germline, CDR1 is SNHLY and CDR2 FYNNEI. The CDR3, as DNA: TGTGCCAGCGAAACCAGGGGGGGTGGGGGATCCTCCTACAATGAGCAGTTCTTC. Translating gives CASETRGGGGSSYNEQFF.

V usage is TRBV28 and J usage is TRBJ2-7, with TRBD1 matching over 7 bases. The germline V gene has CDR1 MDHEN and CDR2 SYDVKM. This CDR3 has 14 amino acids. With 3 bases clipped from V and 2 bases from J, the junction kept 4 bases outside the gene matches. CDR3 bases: TGTGCCAGCAGTTTCCCAGGGACAGCCTACGAGCAGTACTTC. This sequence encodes CASSFPGTAYEQYF.

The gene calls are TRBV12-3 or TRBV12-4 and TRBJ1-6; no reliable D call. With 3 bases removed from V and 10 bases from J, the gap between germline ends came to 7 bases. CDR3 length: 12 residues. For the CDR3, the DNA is TGTGCCAGCAGTTTCCGGGGATCACCCCTCCACTTT. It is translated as CASSFRGSPLHF.

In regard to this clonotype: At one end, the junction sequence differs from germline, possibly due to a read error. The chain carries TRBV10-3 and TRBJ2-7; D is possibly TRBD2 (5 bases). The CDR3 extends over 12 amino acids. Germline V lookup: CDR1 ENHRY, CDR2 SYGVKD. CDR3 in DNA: TGTGCCATCAGTGAGTCGATGGTGGCAGGACTCTTC. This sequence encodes CAISESMVAGLF.

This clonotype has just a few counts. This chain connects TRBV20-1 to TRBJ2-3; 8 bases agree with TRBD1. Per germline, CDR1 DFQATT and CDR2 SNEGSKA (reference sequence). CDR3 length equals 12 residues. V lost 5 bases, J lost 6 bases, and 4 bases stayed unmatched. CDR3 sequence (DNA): TGCAGTGCTGCCACAGGGGGGGATACGCAGTATTTT. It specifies CSAATGGDTQYF.

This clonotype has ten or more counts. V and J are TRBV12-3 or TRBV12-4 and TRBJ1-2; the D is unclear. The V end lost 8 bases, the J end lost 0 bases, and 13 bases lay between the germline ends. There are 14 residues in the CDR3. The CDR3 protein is CASYLASANYGYTF. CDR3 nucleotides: TGTGCCAGCTACTTAGCCAGTGCTAACTATGGCTACACCTTC.

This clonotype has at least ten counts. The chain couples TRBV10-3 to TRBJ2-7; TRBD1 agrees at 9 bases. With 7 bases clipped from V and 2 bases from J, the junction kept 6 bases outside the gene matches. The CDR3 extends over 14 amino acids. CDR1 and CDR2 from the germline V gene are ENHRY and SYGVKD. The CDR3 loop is CAITSGTGTYEQYF. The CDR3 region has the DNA TGTGCCATCACCTCCGGGACAGGGACCTACGAGCAGTACTTC.

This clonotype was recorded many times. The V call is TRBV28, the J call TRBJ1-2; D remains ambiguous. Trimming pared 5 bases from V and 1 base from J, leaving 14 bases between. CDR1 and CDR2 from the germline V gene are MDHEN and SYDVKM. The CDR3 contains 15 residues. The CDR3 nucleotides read TGTGCCAGCAGTCCCATTTCCTACTATAACTATGGCTACACCTTC. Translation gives CASSPISYYNYGYTF.

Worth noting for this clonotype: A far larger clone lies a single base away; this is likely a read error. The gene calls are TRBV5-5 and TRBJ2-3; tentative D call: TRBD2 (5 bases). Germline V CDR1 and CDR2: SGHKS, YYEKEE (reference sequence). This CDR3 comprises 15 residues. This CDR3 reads CASSLAASRTDTRYF. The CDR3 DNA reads TGTGCCAGCAGCTTGGCCGCTAGCAGAACAGATACGCGGTATTTT.

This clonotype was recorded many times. CDR3 in amino acids: CASSPEGQGGNYGYTF. For the CDR3, the DNA is TGTGCCAGCTCACCCGAGGGACAGGGAGGAAACTATGGCTACACCTTC. The chain has TRBV18 and TRBJ1-2, with 9 bases that match TRBD1. The CDR3 contains 16 residues. The ends lost 3 bases at V and 2 bases at J; junction bases unmatched: 7. CDR1 KGHSH and CDR2 LQKENI come from the germline V gene.

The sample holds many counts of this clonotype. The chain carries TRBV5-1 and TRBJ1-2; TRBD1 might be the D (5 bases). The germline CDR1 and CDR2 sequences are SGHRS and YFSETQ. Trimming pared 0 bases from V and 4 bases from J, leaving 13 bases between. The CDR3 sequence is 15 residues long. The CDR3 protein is CASSLAGAEVYGYTF. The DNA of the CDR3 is TGCGCCAGCAGCTTGGCCGGGGCGGAGGTCTATGGCTACACCTTC. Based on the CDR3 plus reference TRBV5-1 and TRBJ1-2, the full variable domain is KAGVTQTPRYLIKTRGQQVTLSCSPISGHRSVSWYQQTPGQGLQFLFEYFSETQRNKGNFPGRFSGRQFSNSRSEMNVSTLELGDSALYLCASSLAGAEVYGYTFGSGTRLTVV.